Each of the 3 T cell receptor beta chains below was sequenced from the same sample in a study of T and B cells in COVID-19 patients. Blood genomic DNA input for TRB amplification was about 240-550 ng. TRB rearrangements were amplified by multiplex PCR with BIOMED2 TRB-A/B primers. MiXCR, run by TCRdb on the multiplex PCR reads, gives a single entry per CDR3 protein. Of about 14,000 distinct CDR3 sequences in the sample, 29% were seen once. The sequenced sample consisted of blood. These receptors originate from a human donor who had recovered from COVID-19.

This chain uses TRBV7-9 with TRBJ1-2; TRBD1 is a possible D gene (6 bases). This CDR3 spans 16 amino acids. Trimming cost V 6 bases and J 4 bases, with 21 bases left between them. Germline V gene lookup returns CDR1 SEHNR and CDR2 FQNEAQ (reference sequence). CDR3 coding DNA: TGTGCCAGCAGGAAAGGCGAGGACAGATTTCGCTATGGCTACACCTTC. This gives the protein CASRKGEDRFRYGYTF. Filled out from reference TRBV7-9 and TRBJ1-2, the complete variable domain reads DTGVSQNPRHKITKRGQNVTFRCDPISEHNRLYWYRQTLGQGPEFLTYFQNEAQLEKSRLLSDRFSAERPKGSFSTLEIQRTEQGDSAMYLCASRKGEDRFRYGYTFGSGTRLTVV.

In DNA form, the CDR3 reads TGTGCCAGCTCACCAATTAACTCTGGAAACACCATATATTTT. It is translated as CASSPINSGNTIYF. The chain uses TRBV18 and TRBJ1-3; D gene unclear. The V and J ends lost 2 bases and 0 bases respectively, with 5 bases between them. The CDR3 extends over 14 amino acids. The germline CDR1 and CDR2 sequences are KGHSH and LQKENI.

The DNA of the CDR3 is TGTGCCAGCAGTTTATCAGGGGGCTACGAGCAGTACTTC. This gives the protein CASSLSGGYEQYF. This chain links TRBV27 with TRBJ2-7, with a possible D match to TRBD1 (6 bases). V was pared by 0 bases and J by 3 bases, with 6 bases between. Germline CDR1 is MNHEY and CDR2 is SMNVEV (reference sequence). The CDR3 is 13 amino acids.